These 24 T cell receptor beta chains were sequenced from one sample in a study of OX40 agonist ivuxolimab in advanced cancers. Profiling relied on immunoSEQ multiplex PCR, and the TCRdb table lists in-frame clones only, not all of them. The data show 35,000 to 50,000 clones, about 89% seen once. The specimen was CD4+ or CD8+ T cells sorted from blood, collected in a trial of the OX40 agonist ivuxolimab. The receptors were sampled from an adult with an advanced solid tumor such as melanoma, head and neck, liver or kidney cancer.

The J gene is TRBJ2-5, the V gene TRBV15; D not resolved. Germline V gene data show CDR1 as LNHNV and CDR2 as YYDKDF (reference sequence). The V and J ends lost 5 bases and 5 bases respectively, with 12 bases between them. The CDR3 covers 13 residues. Here the CDR3 reads CATSGQLAETQYF. For the CDR3, the DNA is TGTGCCACCAGCGGTCAACTGGCCGAGACCCAGTACTTC.

The chain joins TRBV21-1 to TRBJ1-2. TRBV21-1 constitutes a pseudogene. This CDR3 is built from 16 residues. In nucleotides, the CDR3 is TGTGCCAGCAGCTACCTCCGTGCGGTGCGGGGCGATGGCTACACCTTC. This codes for CASSYLRAVRGDGYTF.

A remark on this clone: The identical CDR3 is also encoded by other nucleotide sequences in the sample. V usage is TRBV7-2 and J usage is TRBJ1-2; TRBD1 matches 9 bases. The germline CDR1 and CDR2 sequences are SGHTA and FQGNSA. This CDR3 region has 13 residues. V lost 6 bases, J lost 5 bases, and 4 bases stayed unmatched. CDR3 sequence: CASSSGQGYGYTF. CDR3 DNA sequence: TGTGCCAGCAGTTCGGGACAGGGATATGGCTACACCTTC.

The V and J genes are TRBV4-3 and TRBJ1-6; tentatively, D is TRBD1 (6 bases). CDR3 length equals 15 residues. Trimming pared 4 bases from V and 9 bases from J, leaving 16 bases between. Germline assignment: CDR1 LGHNA and CDR2 YSLEER. Here the CDR3 DNA reads TGCGCCAGCAGCCGGGATGAGGGGGGAAGTTCACCCCTCCACTTT. As protein: CASSRDEGGSSPLHF.

The DNA of the CDR3 is TGTGCCAGCAGCTCCCAGGACAGCTCTGGAAACACCATATATTTT. Encoded protein: CASSSQDSSGNTIYF. The chain has TRBV5-4 and TRBJ1-3, with D tentatively TRBD1 (6 bases). This CDR3 has 15 residues. Trimming took 3 bases from V and 0 from J, leaving 10 bases between them. Per the germline V gene, CDR1 is SGHNT and CDR2 is YYREEE (reference sequence). The full variable domain, its missing parts supplied by reference TRBV5-4 and TRBJ1-3, is ETGVTQSPTHLIKTRGQQVTLRCSSQSGHNTVSWYQQALGQGPQFIFQYYREEENGRGNFPPRFSGLQFPNYSSELNVNALELDDSALYLCASSSQDSSGNTIYFGEGSWLTVV.

The CDR3, as DNA: TGTGCCAGCAGTGACTCGTGCCCCTCATTGGAGCTTCGGGGAGCCCTCGAGCAGTACTTC. This translates into CASSDSCPSLELRGALEQYF. The chain has TRBV6-4 and TRBJ2-7; TRBD2 is a possible D gene (5 bases). This CDR3 has 20 amino acids. Germline V lookup: CDR1 MRHNA, CDR2 SNTAGT. Trimming left V 0 bases short and J 6 bases short, with 30 bases between.

The chain has TRBV7-2 and TRBJ1-4; TRBD1 aligns across 7 bases. Germline V gives CDR1 SGHTA, CDR2 FQGNSA. This CDR3 has 15 residues. Losses at the gene ends were 5 bases for V and 6 bases for J; bases not matched to a gene: 9. CDR3 DNA: TGTGCCAGCAGCCAACGACAGGGTGGGGATGAAAAACTGTTTTTT. Translating it yields CASSQRQGGDEKLFF.

The rearrangement joins TRBV9 to TRBJ2-2; 8 bases fit TRBD1. This CDR3 spans 17 amino acids. Per germline, CDR1 SGDLS and CDR2 YYNGEE. Trimming at V came to 0 bases and at J to 4 bases, leaving 8 bases not matched to a gene. CDR3 nucleotide sequence: TGTGCCAGCAGCGTAGCCCTCGGACAGGGAGGCACCGGGGAGCTGTTTTTT. Amino acids: CASSVALGQGGTGELFF.

This chain uses TRBV5-1 with TRBJ2-3, with no clear D. Germline assignment: CDR1 SGHRS and CDR2 YFSETQ. Trimming stripped 7 bases from V and 5 bases from J, with 17 bases between. This CDR3 contains 14 residues. The CDR3 DNA is TGCGCCAGCTCGGTGGGTCAGGTGGAAGATACGCAGTATTTT. This encodes CASSVGQVEDTQYF.

With respect to this clone: Relative to the germline gene, one junction end is altered; a read error may explain this. The gene calls are TRBV6-1 and TRBJ1-3; D is possibly TRBD1 (5 bases). The CDR3 contains 14 residues. CDR1 is MNHNS and CDR2 is SASEGT in the germline V gene. The CDR3 sequence: CAGSESDIRNTIYF. The CDR3 DNA is TGTGCCGGCAGTGAATCGGACATAAGAAACACCATATATTTT.

This chain links TRBV9 with TRBJ1-2; unclear D gene. In germline, CDR1 is SGDLS, CDR2 YYNGEE. CDR3 size: 13 residues. V was trimmed by 0 bases and J by 7 bases, leaving 10 bases between them. The chain's CDR3 is CASSVGPGSGYTF. The CDR3 nucleotides read TGTGCCAGCAGCGTAGGGCCCGGGAGTGGCTACACCTTC.

The chain uses TRBV10-3 and TRBJ2-7, with 10 positions matching TRBD1. Per the germline V gene, CDR1 is ENHRY and CDR2 is SYGVKD. This CDR3 contains 14 residues. V lost 6 bases, J lost 3 bases, and 5 bases stayed unmatched. CDR3 sequence: CAISPGTGDYEQYF. CDR3 bases: TGTGCCATCAGCCCCGGGACAGGGGACTACGAGCAGTACTTC.

The chain's CDR3 is CASSLRRGGPDTQYF. CDR3 nucleotide sequence: TGTGCCAGCAGTTTAAGGCGGGGGGGCCCAGATACGCAGTATTTT. The V and J genes are TRBV27 and TRBJ2-3, with TRBD2 matching 9 bases. CDR1 and CDR2 (germline): MNHEY, SMNVEV (reference sequence). Unmatched junction bases numbered 4, after V lost 2 bases and J lost 4 bases. The CDR3 extends over 15 amino acids.

The count of this clone is one. The chain recombines TRBV2 with TRBJ1-1; the D gene is possibly TRBD1 (5 bases). CDR3 size: 16 residues. Germline-derived CDR1 and CDR2 are SNHLY and FYNNEI. V was trimmed by 1 base and J by 2 bases, leaving 14 bases between them. The CDR3: CASSEVSWGPNTEAFF. CDR3 in DNA: TGTGCCAGCAGTGAAGTGTCGTGGGGCCCTAACACTGAAGCTTTCTTT.

V is TRBV5-1 and J is TRBJ1-3; D perhaps matches TRBD1 (5 bases). Germline V gives CDR1 SGHRS, CDR2 YFSETQ. The V end lost 5 bases, the J end lost 2 bases, and 17 bases lay between the germline ends. This CDR3 has 16 residues. The CDR3 coding sequence is TGCGCCAGCAGTCTGGGGGTAGTCCAAACTGGAAACACCATATATTTT. It translates to CASSLGVVQTGNTIYF.

This chain links TRBV9 with TRBJ2-2, with D unclear. Between the trimmed V and J ends, which lost 6 bases and 7 bases, there was a span of 16 bases. The CDR3 runs 14 residues. CDR1 is SGDLS, CDR2 YYNGEE, per germline. CDR3 in DNA: TGTGCCAGCACCCGGCAGTATACAGACGGGGAGCTGTTTTTT. Protein product: CASTRQYTDGELFF.

The CDR3: CASSPRDRDSYGYTF. For the CDR3, the DNA is TGTGCCAGCAGCCCTCGGGACAGGGATTCCTATGGCTACACCTTC. This sequence joins TRBV5-6 and TRBJ1-2, with TRBD1 identical over 9 bases. The V gene's germline CDR1 is SGHDT and CDR2 YYEEEE. With V trimmed by 4 bases and J by 4 bases, 8 bases remained unmatched. The CDR3 contains 15 residues.

This clone was detected only a few times. The chain is built from TRBV29-1 and TRBJ1-5; TRBD1 might be the D (5 bases). Germline-derived CDR1 and CDR2 are SQVTM and ANQGSEA. V lost 3 bases to trimming and J lost 6 bases, with 12 bases between them. The CDR3 loop spans 13 amino acids. The CDR3 loop reads CSVETGVGQPQHF. In nucleotides, the CDR3 is TGCAGCGTTGAGACGGGGGTTGGTCAGCCCCAGCATTTT.

The sample holds a few counts of this clone. The chain uses TRBV5-1 and TRBJ1-1, with D possibly matching TRBD1 (5 bases). The CDR3 is 14 amino acids. Trimming took 4 bases from V and 11 from J, leaving 21 bases between them. Germline values: CDR1 SGHRS, CDR2 YFSETQ. Here the CDR3 reads CASSQTSRGRDAFF. The CDR3 bases are TGCGCCAGCAGCCAGACATCGAGGGGCCGGGACGCTTTCTTT. Filled out from reference TRBV5-1 and TRBJ1-1, the complete variable domain reads KAGVTQTPRYLIKTRGQQVTLSCSPISGHRSVSWYQQTPGQGLQFLFEYFSETQRNKGNFPGRFSGRQFSNSRSEMNVSTLELGDSALYLCASSQTSRGRDAFFGQGTRLTVV.

The rearrangement links TRBV6-5 to TRBJ1-5; 8 nucleotides match TRBD1. The V and J ends lost 6 bases and 7 bases, in that order; junction bases with no gene match: 8. The CDR3 length is 14 residues. Germline assignment: CDR1 MNHEY and CDR2 SVGAGI. Here the CDR3 DNA reads TGTGCCAGCAGCCGGACAGGGTATATCCAGCCCCAGCATTTT. It codes for CASSRTGYIQPQHF.

The rearrangement links TRBV5-4 to TRBJ2-3, with TRBD1 matching 9 bases. J lost 6 bases, V lost 3 bases, and 8 bases had no gene match. In germline, CDR1 is SGHNT, CDR2 YYREEE (reference sequence). The CDR3 contains 15 residues. In DNA, the CDR3 is TGTGCCAGCAGCTCATACCGGGACAGGGAGGATACGCAGTATTTT. This encodes CASSSYRDREDTQYF.

The sample holds one count of this clone. This chain connects TRBV6-5 to TRBJ1-2; D ambiguous. CDR1 is MNHEY and CDR2 is SVGAGI in the germline V gene. The CDR3 extends over 12 amino acids. Trimming removed 5 bases from V and 3 bases from J, with 7 bases in between. This CDR3 is CASSPGDYGYTF. The CDR3 bases are TGTGCCAGCAGTCCCGGGGACTATGGCTACACCTTC.

This sequence joins TRBV5-1 and TRBJ2-7; 10 bases are a match to TRBD1. The V gene's germline CDR1 is SGHRS and CDR2 YFSETQ. V lost 4 bases and J lost 1; bases outside the gene matches: 8. The CDR3 loop spans 16 amino acids. The CDR3 here is CASSTLRDRGSYEQYF. The DNA of the CDR3 is TGCGCCAGCAGCACGTTAAGGGACAGGGGATCCTACGAGCAGTACTTC. The full variable domain, in which reference TRBV5-1 and TRBJ2-7 provide the parts outside the CDR3, is KAGVTQTPRYLIKTRGQQVTLSCSPISGHRSVSWYQQTPGQGLQFLFEYFSETQRNKGNFPGRFSGRQFSNSRSEMNVSTLELGDSALYLCASSTLRDRGSYEQYFGPGTRLTVT.

This sequence joins TRBV6-5 and TRBJ1-3; D is uncertain. Germline CDR1 reads MNHEY; CDR2 reads SVGAGI. The CDR3 consists of 11 residues. V lost 8 bases to trimming and J lost 4 bases, with 6 bases between them. DNA of the CDR3: TGTGCCAGCTCAAAAGGAAACACCATATATTTT. This encodes CASSKGNTIYF.